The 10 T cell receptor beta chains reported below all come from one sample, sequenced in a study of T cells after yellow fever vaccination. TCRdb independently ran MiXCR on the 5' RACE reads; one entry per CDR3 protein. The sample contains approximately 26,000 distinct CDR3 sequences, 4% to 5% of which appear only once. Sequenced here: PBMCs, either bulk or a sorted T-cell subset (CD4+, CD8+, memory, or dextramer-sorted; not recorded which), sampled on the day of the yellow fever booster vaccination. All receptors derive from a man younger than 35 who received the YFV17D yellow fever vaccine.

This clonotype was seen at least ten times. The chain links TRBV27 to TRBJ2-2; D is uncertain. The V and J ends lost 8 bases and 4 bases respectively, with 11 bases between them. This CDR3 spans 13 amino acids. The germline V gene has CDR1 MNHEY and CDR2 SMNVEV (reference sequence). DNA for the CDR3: TGTGCCAGCGGGCTTCTCTCCACCGGGGAGCTGTTTTTT. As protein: CASGLLSTGELFF.

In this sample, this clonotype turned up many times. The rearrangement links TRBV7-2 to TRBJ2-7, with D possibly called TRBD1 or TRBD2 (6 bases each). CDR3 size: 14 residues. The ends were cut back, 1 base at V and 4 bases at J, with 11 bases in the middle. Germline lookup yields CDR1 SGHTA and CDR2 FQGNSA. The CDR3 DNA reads TGTGCCAGCAGCTTAGAGAAGGGGGGTTACGAGCAGTACGTC. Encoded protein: CASSLEKGGYEQYV.

This CDR3 reads CASSTQGQFFSYNEQFF. CDR3 sequence (DNA): TGTGCCAGTAGTACCCAGGGGCAGTTTTTCTCCTACAATGAGCAGTTCTTC. V and J are TRBV19 and TRBJ2-1; maybe TRBD1 (6 bases). This CDR3 has 17 amino acids. Germline-derived CDR1 and CDR2 are LNHDA and SQIVND (reference sequence). Deletions cut 4 bases from V and 0 bases from J, with 16 bases between.

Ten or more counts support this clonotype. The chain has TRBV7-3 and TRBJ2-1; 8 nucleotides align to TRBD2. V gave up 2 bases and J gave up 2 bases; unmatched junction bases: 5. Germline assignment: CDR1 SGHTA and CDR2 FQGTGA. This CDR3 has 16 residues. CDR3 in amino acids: CASSLYGTRAYNEQFF. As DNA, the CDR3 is TGTGCCAGCAGCTTATATGGGACTAGGGCCTACAATGAGCAGTTCTTC.

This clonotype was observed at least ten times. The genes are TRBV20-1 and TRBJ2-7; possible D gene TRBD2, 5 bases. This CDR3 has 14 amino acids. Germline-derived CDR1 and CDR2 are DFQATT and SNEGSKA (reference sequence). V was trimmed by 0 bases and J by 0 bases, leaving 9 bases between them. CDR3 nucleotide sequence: TGCAGTGCTAGAGAGTTAGGGAGCTCCTACGAGCAGTACTTC. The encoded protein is CSARELGSSYEQYF.

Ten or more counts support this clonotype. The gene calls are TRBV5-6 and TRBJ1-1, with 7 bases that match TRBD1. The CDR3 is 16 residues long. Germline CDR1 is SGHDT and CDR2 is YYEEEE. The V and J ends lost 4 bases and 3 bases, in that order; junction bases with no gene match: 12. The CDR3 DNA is TGTGCCAGCAGCCCCGACGGGGGCACAGGGGACACTGAAGCTTTCTTT. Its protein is CASSPDGGTGDTEAFF.

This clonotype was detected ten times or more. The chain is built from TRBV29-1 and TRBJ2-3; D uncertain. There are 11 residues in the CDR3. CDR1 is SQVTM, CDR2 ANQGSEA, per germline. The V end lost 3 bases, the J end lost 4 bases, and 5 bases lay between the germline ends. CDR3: CSVDRSDTQYF. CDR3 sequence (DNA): TGCAGCGTTGACAGGTCAGATACGCAGTATTTT.

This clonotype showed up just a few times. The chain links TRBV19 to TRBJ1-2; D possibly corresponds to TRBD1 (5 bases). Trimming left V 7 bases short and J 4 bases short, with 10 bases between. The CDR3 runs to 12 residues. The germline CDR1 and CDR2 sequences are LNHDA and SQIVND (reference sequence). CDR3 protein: CASNEGLYGYTF. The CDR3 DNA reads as TGTGCCAGTAATGAGGGACTCTATGGCTACACCTTC. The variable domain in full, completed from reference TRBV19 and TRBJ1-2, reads DGGITQSPKYLFRKEGQNVTLSCEQNLNHDAMYWYRQDPGQGLRLIYYSQIVNDFQKGDIAEGYSVSREKKESFPLTVTSAQKNPTAFYLCASNEGLYGYTFGSGTRLTVV.

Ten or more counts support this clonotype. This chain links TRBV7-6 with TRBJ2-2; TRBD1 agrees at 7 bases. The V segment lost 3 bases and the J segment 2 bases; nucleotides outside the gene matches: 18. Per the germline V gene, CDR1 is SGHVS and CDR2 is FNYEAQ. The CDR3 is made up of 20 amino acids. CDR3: CASSFFLTGKLQRNTGELFF. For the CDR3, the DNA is TGTGCCAGCAGCTTTTTCTTGACAGGGAAGCTCCAAAGAAACACCGGGGAGCTGTTTTTT.

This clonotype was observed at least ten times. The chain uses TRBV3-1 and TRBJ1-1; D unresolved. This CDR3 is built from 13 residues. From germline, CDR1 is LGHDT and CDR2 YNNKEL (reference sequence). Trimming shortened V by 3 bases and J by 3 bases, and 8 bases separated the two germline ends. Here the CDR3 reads CASSQGRDTEAFF. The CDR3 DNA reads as TGTGCCAGCAGCCAGGGGAGGGACACTGAAGCTTTCTTT.